What follows are 10 T cell receptor beta chains derived from one specimen sequenced in a study of blood T cell repertoires in COVID-19. Assay used: immunoSEQ multiplex PCR; TCRdb lists only in-frame clones, some missing. The sample shows about 25,000 clones, 70% to 90% of them seen only once. The sequencing sample was made of peripheral blood. The receptor set was obtained from a man in his 70s with acute or convalescent COVID-19.

The chain joins TRBV28 to TRBJ2-1; D unresolved. Germline V gives CDR1 MDHEN, CDR2 SYDVKM. Trimming pared 0 bases from V and 10 bases from J, leaving 10 bases between. CDR3 length equals 13 residues. The DNA for the CDR3 is TGTGCCAGCAGTTTATGGAGTCCCGCAGAGCAGTTCTTC. Translating it yields CASSLWSPAEQFF.

The chain has TRBV5-6 and TRBJ2-2, with TRBD2 as a possible D gene (6 bases). V was clipped by 0 bases and J by 1 base, with 13 bases between them. The germline V gene has CDR1 SGHDT and CDR2 YYEEEE. The CDR3 contains 17 residues. CDR3 in amino acids: CASSLVGGVKNTGELFF. The DNA of the CDR3 is TGTGCCAGCAGCTTGGTGGGGGGAGTGAAGAACACCGGGGAGCTGTTTTTT.

This clone was recorded once. The V call is TRBV11-2, the J call TRBJ2-1; D may be TRBD2 (6 bases). In germline, CDR1 is SGHAT, CDR2 FQNNGV. This CDR3 has 14 amino acids. Trimming left V 5 bases short and J 4 bases short, with 12 bases between. CDR3 nucleotides: TGTGCCAGCAGCCGTACTAGCTCGTACAATGAGCAGTTCTTC. Translating gives CASSRTSSYNEQFF.

The chain recombines TRBV29-1 with TRBJ2-7, with 8 bases that match TRBD1. The V gene end was trimmed by 4 bases and the J gene end by 4 bases; junction bases not matched to a gene: 6. The CDR3 has 13 amino acids. CDR1 and CDR2 from the germline V gene are SQVTM and ANQGSEA. CDR3 protein: CSVGTGNGYEQYF. The CDR3 bases are TGCAGCGTTGGGACAGGGAACGGATACGAGCAGTACTTC.

This chain connects TRBV25-1 to TRBJ1-5; no clear D. This CDR3 comprises 14 residues. Per the germline V gene, CDR1 is MGHDK and CDR2 is SYGVNS. V lost 2 bases and J lost 2, with 7 bases in between. The CDR3, as DNA: TGTGCCAGCAGTGAAACCCAGGGCAATCAGCCCCAGCATTTT. Translation: CASSETQGNQPQHF.

The chain combines TRBV15 with TRBJ2-7; TRBD1 matches at 9 bases. Per germline, CDR1 LNHNV and CDR2 YYDKDF (reference sequence). The CDR3 is 16 amino acids. The junction had 6 bases not matched to a gene; V was cut back by 3 bases and J by 0 bases. CDR3 nucleotides: TGTGCCACCAGCAGCCCGGGACAGGGTGACTCCTACGAGCAGTACTTC. Translation gives CATSSPGQGDSYEQYF.

This clone is labeled large. The chain recombines TRBV28 with TRBJ2-1, with TRBD2 matching 13 bases. Trimming at V came to 6 bases and at J to 9 bases, leaving 11 bases not matched to a gene. Germline-derived CDR1 and CDR2 are MDHEN and SYDVKM. This CDR3 contains 16 residues. Written as DNA, the CDR3 is TGTGCCAGCAGCCCACTAGCGGGAGGGCCATTGGCTGAGCAGTTCTTC. This sequence encodes CASSPLAGGPLAEQFF.

Relative to its sample, this clone is medium-sized (0.01 to 0.1%). V is TRBV15 and J is TRBJ2-5; possible D gene TRBD2, 5 bases. Between the trimmed V and J ends, which lost 5 bases and 5 bases, there was a span of 12 bases. The CDR3 sequence is 13 residues long. Germline values: CDR1 LNHNV, CDR2 YYDKDF (reference sequence). The CDR3 nucleotides read TGTGCCACCAGCTCCTATGGCGGGGAGACCCAGTACTTC. It is translated as CATSSYGGETQYF.

The chain is built from TRBV10-2 and TRBJ2-2; D perhaps matches TRBD1 (6 bases). From germline, CDR1 is WSHSY and CDR2 SAAADI. The CDR3 spans 16 residues. Trimming removed 6 bases from V and 0 bases from J, with 14 bases in between. In DNA form, the CDR3 reads TGCGCCAGCAGACAGGGATCGGGCGCGAACACCGGGGAGCTGTTTTTT. Protein product: CASRQGSGANTGELFF.

The chain recombines TRBV12-3 or TRBV12-4 with TRBJ1-2; possible D gene TRBD1, 5 bases. CDR3 size: 12 residues. V was pared by 3 bases and J by 5 bases, with 7 bases between. DNA for the CDR3: TGTGCCAGCAGTTTGGAGGGGTATGGCTACACCTTC. It yields the protein CASSLEGYGYTF.